This T cell receptor (beta chain) was recorded in a study of shared clonotypes between healthy human individuals. Study findings and constraints: Across subsets, estimated richness was generally greater for naive than for memory populations. In having few donors, the study represented limited genetic and exposure-history diversity.

Some clones are missing from TCRdb's copy, which holds only in-frame ones; the method was immunoSEQ multiplex PCR. The sample includes hundreds of thousands of clones, approximately 96% of them seen just once. V gave up 3 bases and J gave up 8 bases, with 17 bases separating them. This CDR3 spans 15 amino acids. CDR1 is KGHSH, CDR2 LQKENI, per germline. A word on this clone: Its antigen is undetermined.

Naive CD8 cells comprised CD45RO-negative, CCR7-positively selected cells, excluding terminally differentiated effector memory CD45RA+ cells. The sequenced sample consisted of naive CD8+ T cells sorted from blood. V and J are TRBV18 and TRBJ2-1; D unclear. This TCR came from a woman in her twenties or thirties in good health. This CDR3 is CASSPNTRILDEQFF. Here the CDR3 DNA reads TGTGCCAGCTCACCGAACACTCGTATTTTGGATGAGCAGTTCTTC. Together with reference TRBV18 and TRBJ2-1, the CDR3 gives the full variable domain: NAGVMQNPRHLVRRRGQEARLRCSPMKGHSHVYWYRQLPEEGLKFMVYLQKENIIDESGMPKERFSAEFPKEGPSILRIQQVVRGDSAAYFCASSPNTRILDEQFFGPGTRLTVL.